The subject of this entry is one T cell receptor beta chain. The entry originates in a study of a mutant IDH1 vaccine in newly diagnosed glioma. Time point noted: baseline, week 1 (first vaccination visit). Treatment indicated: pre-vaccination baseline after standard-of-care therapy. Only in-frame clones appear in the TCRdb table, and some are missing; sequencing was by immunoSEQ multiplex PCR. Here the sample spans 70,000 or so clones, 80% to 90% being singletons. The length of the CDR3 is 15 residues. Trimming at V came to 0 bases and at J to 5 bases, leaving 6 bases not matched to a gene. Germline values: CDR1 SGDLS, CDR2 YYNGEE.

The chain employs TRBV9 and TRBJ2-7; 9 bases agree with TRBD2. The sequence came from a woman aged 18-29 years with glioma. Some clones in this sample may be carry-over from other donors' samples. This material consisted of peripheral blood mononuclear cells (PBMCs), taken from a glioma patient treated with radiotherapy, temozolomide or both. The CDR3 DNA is TGTGCCAGCAGCGTAGCTACCGGGACTAGCAACGAGCAGTACTTC. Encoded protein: CASSVATGTSNEQYF.